This TCR beta chain was profiled in a study of blood T cell repertoires in COVID-19. On the study more broadly: Samples taken during acute and convalescent COVID-19 were collected in the United States, Italy and Spain. T cells, B-cell-depleted T cells, or PBMCs supplied cDNA or gDNA.

Original handling: Reference gene primer amplification gave estimated nucleated cell counts. Method: immunoSEQ multiplex PCR; TCRdb's copy keeps in-frame clones and lacks some. That table furnishes V, J and clone size, whereas the DNA furnished D and trimming. The sample lists tens of thousands of clones; roughly 84% were seen once. This clone showed up just once. This CDR3 comprises 14 residues. Germline V CDR1 and CDR2: LGHDT, YNNKEL (reference sequence). The J segment lost 5 bases and the V segment lost 4 bases, leaving 4 bases of the junction unmatched. The gene calls are TRBV3-1 (or the pseudogene TRBV3-2) and TRBJ1-3, with TRBD1 identical over 8 bases. The source of this sequence is a man between 45 and 60 years old with active COVID-19. The sample was peripheral blood. The DNA of the CDR3 is TGTGCCAGCAGCCCCACAGGGGGAAGAAACACCATATATTTT. This gives the protein CASSPTGGRNTIYF.